The 15 T cell receptor beta chains below were found in one sample sequenced in a study of T cells in Graves' hyperthyroidism and ophthalmopathy. From RNA transcripts, TCR beta CDR3 regions were amplified. The study used the HTBI primer set for a first-round RT-PCR of the TCR CDR3. MiXCR was run by TCRdb on the multiplex PCR reads, yielding one entry per CDR3 protein. This repertoire shows approximately 420,000 distinct CDR3 sequences, under 15% found once; its top ten account for about 31%. Sequences were obtained from blood. These receptors all stem from a woman in her thirties with Graves' hyperthyroidism.

The sample holds many counts of this clonotype. V usage is TRBV28 and J usage is TRBJ2-4; 7 bases fit TRBD1. CDR3 length equals 16 residues. Germline-derived CDR1 and CDR2 are MDHEN and SYDVKM. V was clipped by 2 bases and J by 3 bases; unmatched bases: 7. The CDR3 DNA follows: TGTGCCAGCAGTTTACTAGGGGGCGAAGGCAAAAACATTCAGTACTTC. As protein: CASSLLGGEGKNIQYF.

This clonotype was counted at least ten times. The rearrangement joins TRBV30 to TRBJ2-4; D gene uncertain. The CDR3 spans 12 residues. Germline V lookup: CDR1 GTSNPN, CDR2 SVGIG (reference sequence). Trimming took 0 bases from V and 5 from J, leaving 5 bases between them. The CDR3 sequence: CAWSVQQNIQYF. The CDR3 nucleotides are TGTGCCTGGAGTGTACAACAAAACATTCAGTACTTC. Full variable domain (outside the CDR3, taken from reference TRBV30 and TRBJ2-4): SQTIHQWPATLVQPVGSPLSLECTVEGTSNPNLYWYRQAAGRGLQLLFYSVGIGQISSEVPQNLSASRPQDRQFILSSKKLLLSDSGFYLCAWSVQQNIQYFGAGTRLSVL.

This clonotype was seen ten or more times. The gene calls are TRBV28 and TRBJ1-2, with a tentative D call TRBD1 (5 bases). The CDR3 is made up of 13 amino acids. CDR1 is MDHEN, CDR2 SYDVKM, per germline. V was shortened by 7 bases and J by 8 bases, with 17 bases between the two germline ends. This chain's CDR3 is CASNPRGAGGYTF. CDR3 nucleotides: TGTGCCAGCAACCCCAGAGGGGCGGGGGGCTACACCTTC.

This clonotype was observed many times. The genes are TRBV28 and TRBJ2-3; TRBD1 matches 8 bases. This CDR3 is 15 amino acids long. The junction had 9 bases not matched to a gene; V was cut back by 6 bases and J by 4 bases. Germline V gene sequence: CDR1 MDHEN, CDR2 SYDVKM. The CDR3 coding sequence is TGTGCCAGCAGCGCAGGGGGCGCGGGATCAGATACGCAGTATTTT. It translates to CASSAGGAGSDTQYF.

Ten or more counts support this clonotype. This rearrangement joins TRBV9 to TRBJ1-1; D not resolved. V lost 0 bases and J 2 bases, leaving 5 bases between the germline ends. The CDR3 is 13 amino acids. Germline CDR1 SGDLS, CDR2 YYNGEE. Here the CDR3 DNA reads TGTGCCAGCAGCGTAGCCAGAAACACTGAAGCTTTCTTT. Encoded protein: CASSVARNTEAFF.

The chain has TRBV20-1 and TRBJ2-3; 7 nucleotides line up with TRBD2. V lost 4 bases and J lost 2; bases outside the gene matches: 18. The CDR3 contains 18 residues. The germline V gene has CDR1 DFQATT and CDR2 SNEGSKA (reference sequence). Here the CDR3 reads CSAKDGGSPFRSTDTQYF. As DNA, the CDR3 is TGCAGTGCTAAAGACGGCGGGAGTCCGTTTAGGTCCACAGATACGCAGTATTTT.

V is TRBV7-6 and J is TRBJ2-1; 8 bases are shared with TRBD2. This CDR3 has 14 amino acids. From germline, CDR1 is SGHVS and CDR2 FNYEAQ. J gave up 6 bases and V 8 bases, and 9 bases lay outside the gene matches. The CDR3 DNA reads as TGTGCCAGCTCTTTTAGCGGGAAAGGCAATGAGCAGTTCTTC. Protein sequence: CASSFSGKGNEQFF. The full variable domain, rest sourced from reference TRBV7-6 and TRBJ2-1, is GAGVSQSPRYKVTKRGQDVALRCDPISGHVSLYWYRQALGQGPEFLTYFNYEAQQDKSGLPNDRFSAERPEGSISTLTIQRTEQRDSAMYRCASSFSGKGNEQFFGPGTRLTVL.

This clonotype came up many times. V usage is TRBV3-1 and J usage is TRBJ1-2; D perhaps matches TRBD1 (6 bases). The CDR3 consists of 16 residues. Trimming took off 0 bases at V and 4 bases at J, with 15 bases between the two ends. CDR1 and CDR2 from the germline V gene are LGHDT and YNNKEL (reference sequence). CDR3 protein: CASSQDLRGAFYGYTF. CDR3 coding DNA: TGTGCCAGCAGCCAAGATCTCAGGGGCGCATTCTATGGCTACACCTTC.

V gene TRBV6-1 combines with J gene TRBJ2-1; 7 nucleotides agree with TRBD2. The V gene end was trimmed by 0 bases and the J gene end by 2 bases; junction bases not matched to a gene: 1. The CDR3 sequence is 15 residues long. CDR1 is MNHNS and CDR2 is SASEGT in the germline V gene. CDR3 nucleotide sequence: TGTGCCAGCAGTGAAGCCGCGGGAGCCTACAATGAGCAGTTCTTC. Protein: CASSEAAGAYNEQFF.

In its sample, this clonotype was seen a few times. This chain joins TRBV28 and TRBJ1-4; tentative D call: TRBD1 (6 bases). V was clipped by 6 bases and J by 3 bases, with 11 bases between them. Germline CDR1 and CDR2: MDHEN and SYDVKM. This CDR3 region has 14 residues. Here the CDR3 reads CASRSGGPNEKLFF. The CDR3 nucleotides read TGTGCCAGCAGGAGTGGGGGCCCTAATGAAAAACTGTTTTTT.

The sample holds a few counts of this clonotype. This rearrangement joins TRBV4-2 to TRBJ1-6, with 7 bases fitting TRBD1. This CDR3 contains 15 residues. V gave up 1 base and J gave up 6 bases; unmatched junction bases: 3. Germline V gene sequence: CDR1 LGHNA, CDR2 YNFKEQ. The DNA of the CDR3 is TGTGCCAGCAGCCAAGGTCCAGGGGGTAATTCACCCCTCCACTTT. Encoded protein: CASSQGPGGNSPLHF.

The V call is TRBV7-9, the J call TRBJ1-3; D ambiguous. V was clipped by 0 bases and J by 1 base, with 10 bases between them. The germline CDR1 and CDR2 sequences are SEHNR and FQNEAQ (reference sequence). The CDR3 extends over 16 amino acids. CDR3 in amino acids: CASSLAGGRSGNTIYF. CDR3 nucleotide sequence: TGTGCCAGCAGCTTAGCGGGCGGAAGATCTGGAAACACCATATATTTT.

In its sample, this clonotype was seen many times. The chain carries TRBV20-1 and TRBJ2-1, with 12 bases identical to TRBD2. The CDR3 runs 13 residues. After removal of 7 bases from V and 9 bases from J, the junction contained 7 bases not matched to a gene. Germline V gene data show CDR1 as DFQATT and CDR2 as SNEGSKA (reference sequence). The CDR3 nucleotides read TGCAGTGTTAAGCCTAGCGGGAGGGTTGAGCAGTTCTTC. It codes for CSVKPSGRVEQFF.

Remarks on this clonotype: The junction departs from germline at one end; a sequencing error may be responsible. The chain uses TRBV7-9 and TRBJ2-2; no definite D call. CDR1 is SEHNR, CDR2 FQNEAQ, per germline (reference sequence). The CDR3 is made up of 13 amino acids. This CDR3 is CASSLARTEELFF. For the CDR3, the DNA is TGTGCCAGCAGCTTAGCTCGGACCGAGGAGCTGTTTTTT.

This clonotype was recorded at least ten times. V usage is TRBV24-1 and J usage is TRBJ1-2, with unresolved D. Trimming removed 3 bases at V and 7 bases at J, with 11 bases between. The CDR3 totals 13 residues. The germline gives CDR1 KGHDR, CDR2 SFDVKD. Here the CDR3 DNA reads TGTGCCACCAGTGATCAGACCTGGGGTGGCTACACCTTC. Translating gives CATSDQTWGGYTF.